Listed below are T cell receptor beta chains from one sample, sequenced in a study of neoadjuvant anti-PD-1 for oral cavity cancer. Using immunoSEQ multiplex PCR, the repertoire was profiled, and TCRdb retains in-frame clones only, with some absent. This table holds approximately 37,000 clones, approximately 90% found once. Specimen: PBMCs, collected before nivolumab (anti-PD-1) treatment. The receptors shown here come from a person aged 40 to 85 with oral cavity squamous cell carcinoma. Each CDR3 is given with its conserved first and last residue. A D gene is named only where the DNA matches it firmly. The size of a clone is reported for some rows only, either as once, few or many, or as a class for expanded clones.

j_call,clone_size,v_call,d_call,cdr3_aa,cdr3_nt
TRBJ1-4,.,TRBV4-2,TRBD1,CASSQDPEGALGKLFF,TGTGCCAGCAGCCAGGACCCAGAGGGGGCGTTAGGAAAACTGTTTTTT
TRBJ2-2,.,TRBV28,TRBD1,CASSLWEFDRGWRELFF,TGTGCCAGCAGTTTATGGGAGTTCGACAGGGGCTGGCGGGAGCTGTTTTTT
TRBJ2-1,.,TRBV9,.,CASSVAGAGNEQFF,TGTGCCAGCAGCGTAGCTGGGGCCGGCAATGAGCAGTTCTTC
TRBJ2-3,.,TRBV27,TRBD1,CASSLYRGGTDTQYF,TGTGCCAGCAGTTTATACAGGGGAGGCACAGATACGCAGTATTTT
TRBJ2-3,.,TRBV6-1,.,CVSSERAGTDTQYF,TGTGTCAGCAGTGAACGGGCCGGTACGGATACGCAGTATTTT
TRBJ2-3,.,TRBV5-6,TRBD2,CASSRPEGGGSTDTQYF,TGTGCCAGCAGCAGGCCCGAGGGCGGGGGATCCACAGATACGCAGTATTTT
TRBJ1-6,.,TRBV19,.,CASSIMVSYNSPLHF,TGTGCCAGTAGTATAATGGTCTCCTATAATTCACCCCTCCACTTT
TRBJ2-5,.,TRBV2,.,CASWAMMEETQYF,TGTGCCAGCTGGGCCATGATGGAGGAGACCCAGTACTTC
TRBJ1-2,.,TRBV27,.,CASSLSGRYGYTF,TGTGCCAGCAGTTTATCGGGCAGATATGGCTACACCTTC
TRBJ2-3,.,TRBV4-1,.,CASSQDGQGGQYF,TGCGCCAGCAGCCAAGATGGGCAGGGCGGGCAGTATTTT
TRBJ2-1,.,TRBV19,.,CASSIYSSYNEQFF,TGTGCCAGTAGTATCTACAGCTCCTACAATGAGCAGTTCTTC
TRBJ1-1,.,TRBV10-3,.,CAISEGGRGMNTEAFF,TGTGCCATCAGTGAAGGAGGCAGGGGCATGAACACTGAAGCTTTCTTT
TRBJ2-5,.,TRBV2,.,CASSIPGTQETQYF,TGTGCCAGCAGCATACCCGGGACCCAAGAGACCCAGTACTTC
TRBJ2-5,.,TRBV28,.,CASGGAGETQYF,TGTGCCAGCGGGGGGGCAGGTGAGACCCAGTACTTC
TRBJ2-3,.,TRBV7-9,TRBD2,CASSPRLAGGGDTQYF,TGTGCCAGCAGCCCCAGACTAGCGGGGGGGGGAGATACGCAGTATTTT
TRBJ1-5,.,TRBV19,TRBD1,CASSIAAGDSRQPQHF,TGTGCCAGTAGTATCGCCGCGGGGGACAGTCGTCAGCCCCAGCATTTT
TRBJ1-3,.,TRBV6-5,TRBD1,CASSYSAGGYGNTIYF,TGTGCCAGCAGTTACTCCGCAGGGGGTTACGGAAACACCATATATTTT
TRBJ1-4,once,TRBV4-1,.,CASSQESWVREKLFF,TGCGCCAGCAGCCAAGAGTCGTGGGTACGAGAAAAACTGTTTTTT
TRBJ1-5,few,TRBV2,.,CASRTGTGNQPQHF,TGTGCCAGCCGTACAGGGACGGGGAATCAGCCCCAGCATTTT
TRBJ1-5,.,TRBV18,TRBD1,CASSTGTGDGQPQHF,TGTGCCAGCTCCACCGGGACAGGGGATGGACAGCCCCAGCATTTT
TRBJ1-3,.,TRBV13,.,CASSSLTGEGNTIYF,TGTGCCAGCAGCTCCCTGACAGGAGAAGGAAACACCATATATTTT
TRBJ2-6,once,TRBV4-2,.,CASSQVGGGANVLTF,TGTGCCAGCAGCCAGGTGGGGGGTGGGGCCAACGTCCTGACTTTC
TRBJ1-1,.,TRBV6-6,.,CASNQGGGMNTEAFF,TGTGCCAGCAATCAGGGAGGGGGTATGAACACTGAAGCTTTCTTT
TRBJ2-3,.,TRBV7-7,TRBD2,CASSPTGGGSTDTQYF,TGTGCCAGCAGCCCTACCGGGGGGGGTAGCACAGATACGCAGTATTTT
TRBJ2-3,.,TRBV9,TRBD2,CASSAGGAYTDTQYF,TGTGCCAGCAGCGCGGGGGGAGCGTACACAGATACGCAGTATTTT